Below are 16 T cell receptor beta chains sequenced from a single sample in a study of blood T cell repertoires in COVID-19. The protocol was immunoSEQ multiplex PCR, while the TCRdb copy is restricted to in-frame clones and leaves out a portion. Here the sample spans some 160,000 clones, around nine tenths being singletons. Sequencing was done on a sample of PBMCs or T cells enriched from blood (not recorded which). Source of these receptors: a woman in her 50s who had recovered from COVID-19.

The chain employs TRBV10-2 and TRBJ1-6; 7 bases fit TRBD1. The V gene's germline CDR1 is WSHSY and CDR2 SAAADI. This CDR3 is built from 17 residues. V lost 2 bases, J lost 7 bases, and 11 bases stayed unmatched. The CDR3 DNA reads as TGCGCCAGCAGTGAGACTCGACAGGGCCTTGGAAATTCACCCCTCCACTTT. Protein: CASSETRQGLGNSPLHF.

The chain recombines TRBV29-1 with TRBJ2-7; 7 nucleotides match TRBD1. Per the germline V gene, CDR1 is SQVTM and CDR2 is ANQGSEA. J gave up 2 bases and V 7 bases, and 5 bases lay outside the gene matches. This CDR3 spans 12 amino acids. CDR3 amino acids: CSAMTGPYEQYF. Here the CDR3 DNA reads TGCAGCGCAATGACAGGGCCCTACGAGCAGTACTTC.

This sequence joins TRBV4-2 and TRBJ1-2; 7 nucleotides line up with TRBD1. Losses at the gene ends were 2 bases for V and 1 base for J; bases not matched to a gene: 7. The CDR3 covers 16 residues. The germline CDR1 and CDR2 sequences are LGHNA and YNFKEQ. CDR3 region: CASSQYRDSSNYGYTF. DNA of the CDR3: TGTGCCAGCAGCCAATATCGGGACAGCAGTAACTATGGCTACACCTTC.

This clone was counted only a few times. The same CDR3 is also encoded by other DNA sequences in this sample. DNA of the CDR3: TGTGCCAGTAGTACCCGGGACAGGAGGAACTATGGCTACACCTTC. The encoded protein is CASSTRDRRNYGYTF. This chain uses TRBV19 with TRBJ1-2; 8 bases are a match to TRBD1. CDR3 length: 15 residues. The germline V gene encodes CDR1 LNHDA and CDR2 SQIVND (reference sequence). After removal of 4 bases from V and 2 bases from J, the junction contained 6 bases not matched to a gene. Filled out from reference TRBV19 and TRBJ1-2, the complete variable domain reads DGGITQSPKYLFRKEGQNVTLSCEQNLNHDAMYWYRQDPGQGLRLIYYSQIVNDFQKGDIAEGYSVSREKKESFPLTVTSAQKNPTAFYLCASSTRDRRNYGYTFGSGTRLTVV.

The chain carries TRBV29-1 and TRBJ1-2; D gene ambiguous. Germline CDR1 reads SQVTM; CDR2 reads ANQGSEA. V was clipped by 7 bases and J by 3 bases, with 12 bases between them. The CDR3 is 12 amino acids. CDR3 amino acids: CSAGGADYGYTF. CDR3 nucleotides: TGCAGCGCCGGAGGCGCGGACTATGGCTACACCTTC.

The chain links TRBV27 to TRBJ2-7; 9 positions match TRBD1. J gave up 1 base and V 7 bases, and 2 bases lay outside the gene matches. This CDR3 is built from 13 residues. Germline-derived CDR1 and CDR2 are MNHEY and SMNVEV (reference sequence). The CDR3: CASTGTGSYEQYF. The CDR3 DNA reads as TGTGCCAGCACCGGGACAGGGTCCTACGAGCAGTACTTC.

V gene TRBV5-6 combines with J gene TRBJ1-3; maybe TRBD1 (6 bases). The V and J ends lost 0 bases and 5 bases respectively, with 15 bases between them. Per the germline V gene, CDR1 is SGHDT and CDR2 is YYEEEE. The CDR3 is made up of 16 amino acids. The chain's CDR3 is CASSLGPTGSRNTIYF. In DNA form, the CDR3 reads TGTGCCAGCAGCTTGGGTCCGACAGGTTCCAGAAACACCATATATTTT.

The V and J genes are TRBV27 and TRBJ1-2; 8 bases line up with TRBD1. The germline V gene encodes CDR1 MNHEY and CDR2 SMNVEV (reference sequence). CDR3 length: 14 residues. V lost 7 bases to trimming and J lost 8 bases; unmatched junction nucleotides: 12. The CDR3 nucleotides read TGTGCCAGCACCCCTCGGCAGGGGGCCTGGGGCTACACCTTC. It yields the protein CASTPRQGAWGYTF.

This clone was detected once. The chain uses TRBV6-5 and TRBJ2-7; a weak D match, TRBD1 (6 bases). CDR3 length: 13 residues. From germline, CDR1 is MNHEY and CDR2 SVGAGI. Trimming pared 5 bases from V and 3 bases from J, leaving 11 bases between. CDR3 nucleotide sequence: TGTGCCAGCAGTATTAGGGGGAACTACGAGCAGTACTTC. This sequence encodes CASSIRGNYEQYF.

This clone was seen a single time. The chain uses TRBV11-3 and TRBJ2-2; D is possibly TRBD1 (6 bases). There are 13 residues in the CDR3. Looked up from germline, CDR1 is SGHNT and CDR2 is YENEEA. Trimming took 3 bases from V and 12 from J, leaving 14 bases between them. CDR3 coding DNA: TGTGCCAGCAGCTTCTTTGGGGGCGTCAAGCTGTTTTTT. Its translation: CASSFFGGVKLFF.

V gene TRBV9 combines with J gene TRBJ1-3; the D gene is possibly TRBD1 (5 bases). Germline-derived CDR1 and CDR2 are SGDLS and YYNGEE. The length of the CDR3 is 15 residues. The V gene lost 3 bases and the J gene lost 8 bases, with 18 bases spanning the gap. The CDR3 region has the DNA TGTGCCAGCAGCGAGGGCGGCAGGGTTAGAGACACCATATATTTT. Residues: CASSEGGRVRDTIYF.

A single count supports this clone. For the CDR3, the DNA is TGTGCCAGCAGCCAGGGGGGTAGCGTTTCCTACGAGCAGTACTTC. Translation: CASSQGGSVSYEQYF. The V and J genes are TRBV4-2 and TRBJ2-7; the D gene is possibly TRBD2 (6 bases). Looked up from germline, CDR1 is LGHNA and CDR2 is YNFKEQ. The CDR3 runs to 15 residues. Trimming stripped 3 bases from V and 1 base from J, with 13 bases between.

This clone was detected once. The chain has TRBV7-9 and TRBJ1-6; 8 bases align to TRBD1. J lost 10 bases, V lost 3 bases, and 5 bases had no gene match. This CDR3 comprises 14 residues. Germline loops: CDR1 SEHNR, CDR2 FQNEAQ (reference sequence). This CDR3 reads CASSLTGEGSPLHF. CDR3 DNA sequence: TGTGCCAGCAGCTTGACAGGGGAAGGCTCACCCCTCCACTTT. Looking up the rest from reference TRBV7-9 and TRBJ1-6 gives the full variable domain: DTGVSQNPRHKITKRGQNVTFRCDPISEHNRLYWYRQTLGQGPEFLTYFQNEAQLEKSRLLSDRFSAERPKGSFSTLEIQRTEQGDSAMYLCASSLTGEGSPLHFGNGTRLTVT.

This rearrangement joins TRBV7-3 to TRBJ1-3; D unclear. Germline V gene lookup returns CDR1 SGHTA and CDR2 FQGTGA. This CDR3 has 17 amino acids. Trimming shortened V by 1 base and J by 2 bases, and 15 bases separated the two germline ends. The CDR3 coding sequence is TGTGCCAGCAGCTTAAATCTAGCAGTGAGGGCTGGAAACACCATATATTTT. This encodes CASSLNLAVRAGNTIYF. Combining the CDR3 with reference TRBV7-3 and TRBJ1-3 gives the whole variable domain GAGVSQTPSNKVTEKGKYVELRCDPISGHTALYWYRQSLGQGPEFLIYFQGTGAADDSGLPNDRFFAVRPEGSVSTLKIQRTERGDSAVYLCASSLNLAVRAGNTIYFGEGSWLTVV.

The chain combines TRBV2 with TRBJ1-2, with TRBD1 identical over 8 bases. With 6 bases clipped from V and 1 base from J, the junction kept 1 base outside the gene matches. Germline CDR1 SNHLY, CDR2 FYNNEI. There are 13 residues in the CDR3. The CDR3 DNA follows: TGTGCCAGCAGCGACAGGGGTAACTATGGCTACACCTTC. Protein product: CASSDRGNYGYTF.

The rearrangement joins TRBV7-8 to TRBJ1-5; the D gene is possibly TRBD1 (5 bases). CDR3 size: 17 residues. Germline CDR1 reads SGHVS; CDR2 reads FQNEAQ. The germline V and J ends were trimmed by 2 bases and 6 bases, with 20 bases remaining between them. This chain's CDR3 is CASSLTDSLGHVQPQHF. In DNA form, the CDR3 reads TGTGCCAGCAGCTTAACAGACAGTCTAGGACATGTTCAGCCCCAGCATTTT.